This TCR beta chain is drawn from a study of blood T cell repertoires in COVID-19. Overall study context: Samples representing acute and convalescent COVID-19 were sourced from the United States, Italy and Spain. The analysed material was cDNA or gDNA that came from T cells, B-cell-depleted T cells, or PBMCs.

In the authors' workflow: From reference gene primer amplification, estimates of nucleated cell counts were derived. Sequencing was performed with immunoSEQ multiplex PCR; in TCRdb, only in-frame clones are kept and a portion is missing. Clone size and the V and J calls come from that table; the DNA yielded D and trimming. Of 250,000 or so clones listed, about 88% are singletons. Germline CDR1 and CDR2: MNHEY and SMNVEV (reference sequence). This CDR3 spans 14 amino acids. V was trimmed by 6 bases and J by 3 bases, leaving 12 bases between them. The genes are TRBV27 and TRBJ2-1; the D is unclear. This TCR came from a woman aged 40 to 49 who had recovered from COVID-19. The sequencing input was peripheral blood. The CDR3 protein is CASSPLPNYNEQFF. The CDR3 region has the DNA TGTGCCAGCAGCCCTCTCCCTAACTACAATGAGCAGTTCTTC.